The 27 T cell receptor beta chains in this list originate from one sample, sequenced in a study of blood T cells in healthy people across ages. A J-beta primer mix and a sample-barcoded 5' primer were used in a second PCR of roughly 7 to 12 cycles. TCRdb passed the 5' RACE reads through MiXCR, listing each CDR3 protein once. The sample includes just under 900,000 distinct CDR3 sequences, roughly 26% of them seen just once. Sequencing input: blood. The receptors here all came from a woman aged 80 or over in good health.

This clonotype appeared a single time. The chain carries TRBV7-8 and TRBJ1-1; no reliable D call. Germline loops: CDR1 SGHVS, CDR2 FQNEAQ. V was clipped by 4 bases and J by 0 bases, with 9 bases between them. The CDR3 loop spans 14 amino acids. CDR3 DNA sequence: TGTGCCAGCAGCTCGACCCGCTTGAACACTGAAGCTTTCTTT. Its translation: CASSSTRLNTEAFF.

The rearrangement joins TRBV6-1 to TRBJ1-1; D is unresolved. This CDR3 contains 16 residues. V lost 3 bases, J lost 0 bases, and 14 bases lay in between. Germline CDR1 and CDR2: MNHNS and SASEGT. The CDR3 protein is CASSDPGLPMNTEAFF. Here the CDR3 DNA reads TGTGCCAGCAGTGACCCGGGCCTGCCCATGAACACTGAAGCTTTCTTT.

Turning to this clonotype: It may be a read error: a sequence one base away is much more abundant. J is TRBJ2-7 and V is TRBV6-1; D uncertain. The CDR3 has 12 amino acids. The germline V gene has CDR1 MNHNS and CDR2 SASEGT. In DNA, the CDR3 is TGTGCCAGCAACGGGCAGTCCTACGAGCAGTGCTTC. This encodes CASNGQSYEQCF.

J is TRBJ2-5 and V is TRBV28, with D possibly being TRBD2 (6 bases). Germline CDR1 and CDR2: MDHEN and SYDVKM. The CDR3 contains 13 residues. Trimming pared 6 bases from V and 1 base from J, leaving 9 bases between. The CDR3 loop reads CASREGGQETQYF. CDR3 DNA sequence: TGTGCCAGCAGGGAGGGCGGCCAAGAGACCCAGTACTTC.

This chain links TRBV14 with TRBJ1-4, with 8 positions matching TRBD1. The CDR3 consists of 15 residues. V lost 5 bases to trimming and J lost 8 bases; unmatched junction nucleotides: 10. The V gene's germline CDR1 is SGHDN and CDR2 FVKESK. CDR3 in DNA: TGTGCCAGCAGCGTCGCCCAGGGGGCTGGGGAAAAACTGTTTTTT. Protein: CASSVAQGAGEKLFF.

This clonotype was found a few times. CDR3: CASTLLAGDYGYTF. The CDR3 DNA reads TGTGCCAGCACCCTGCTGGCAGGAGACTATGGCTACACCTTC. The V call is TRBV6-2 or TRBV6-3, the J call TRBJ1-2; D is undetermined. Between the trimmed V and J ends, which lost 7 bases and 3 bases, there was a span of 15 bases. The CDR3 runs 14 residues. Germline assignment: CDR1 MNHEY and CDR2 SVGEGT.

This clonotype was found a few times. The CDR3 protein is CASSSQGARGQPQHF. The CDR3 region has the DNA TGTGCCAGCAGTTCACAGGGGGCGAGGGGTCAGCCCCAGCATTTT. The chain links TRBV6-6 to TRBJ1-5; 9 bases are a match to TRBD1. J was trimmed by 6 bases and V by 4 bases; bases with no gene match: 7. CDR3 size: 15 residues. Germline V gene lookup returns CDR1 MNHNY and CDR2 SVGAGI (reference sequence).

This clonotype has more than one count but fewer than ten. The chain carries TRBV7-2 and TRBJ1-6; the D is unclear. V was pared by 5 bases and J by 4 bases, with 15 bases between. Germline V gene data show CDR1 as SGHTA and CDR2 as FQGNSA. The CDR3 sequence is 16 residues long. CDR3 sequence (DNA): TGTGCCAGCAGCCTCGGCTGGGCCCTGTATAATTCACCCCTCCACTTT. As protein: CASSLGWALYNSPLHF. The full variable domain, its missing parts supplied by reference TRBV7-2 and TRBJ1-6, is GAGVSQSPSNKVTEKGKDVELRCDPISGHTALYWYRQSLGQGLEFLIYFQGNSAPDKSGLPSDRFSAERTGGSVSTLTIQRTQQEDSAVYLCASSLGWALYNSPLHFGNGTRLTVT.

This clonotype was observed many times. This rearrangement joins TRBV2 to TRBJ1-2; D is perhaps TRBD1 (5 bases). Germline CDR1 is SNHLY and CDR2 is FYNNEI. Trimming cost V 3 bases and J 4 bases, with 21 bases left between them. The CDR3 runs 17 residues. CDR3 sequence reads: CASSETLMGGDRYGYTF. DNA for the CDR3: TGTGCCAGCAGTGAGACACTGATGGGGGGGGACCGCTATGGCTACACCTTC.

Comment on this clonotype: Since a much larger clone is just one base distant, this may be a read error. The chain carries TRBV27 and TRBJ2-7, with 10 nucleotides matching TRBD2. Germline lookup yields CDR1 MNHEY and CDR2 SMNVEV (reference sequence). The CDR3 consists of 15 residues. CDR3 amino acids: CASSSNSGGDYGQYF. CDR3 bases: TGTGCCAGCAGTTCCAACAGCGGGGGGGACTACGGGCAGTACTTC.

This clonotype was recorded at least ten times. This CDR3 is CASIKDSGTDTQYF. As DNA, the CDR3 is TGTGCCAGCATTAAAGATTCAGGGACGGATACGCAGTATTTT. This chain links TRBV2 with TRBJ2-3; the D gene could be TRBD1 or TRBD2 (5 bases each). Germline V gene data show CDR1 as SNHLY and CDR2 as FYNNEI. V was cut by 7 bases and J by 6 bases, with 17 bases left in between. There are 14 residues in the CDR3.

This clonotype came up a few times. This may arise from a read error, as a much more abundant clone is one base away. The V and J genes are TRBV6-6 and TRBJ1-6; a possible D gene is TRBD1 (6 bases). CDR3 length: 15 amino acids. Trimming stripped 5 bases from V and 10 bases from J, with 18 bases between. Germline values: CDR1 MNHNY, CDR2 SVGAGI (reference sequence). The CDR3 here is CASSIGDITRSPLHF. CDR3 coding DNA: TGTGCCAGCAGTATCGGGGACATTACTAGATCACCCCTCCACTTT.

V gene TRBV5-1 combines with J gene TRBJ2-5, with D uncertain. This CDR3 is 17 amino acids long. V lost 0 bases and J lost 5, with 20 bases in between. Germline V lookup: CDR1 SGHRS, CDR2 YFSETQ. Here the CDR3 DNA reads TGCGCCAGCAGCTTGGGACGCGCCAATTATTTGCGGGAGACCCAGTACTTC. Its translation is CASSLGRANYLRETQYF.

This clonotype was detected many times. V usage is TRBV7-6 and J usage is TRBJ2-5, with D perhaps matching TRBD1 (5 bases). The length of the CDR3 is 13 residues. Germline loops: CDR1 SGHVS, CDR2 FNYEAQ. Trimming removed 5 bases from V and 5 bases from J, with 12 bases in between. The CDR3 DNA sequence: TGTGCCAGCAGCATCTCACACAGGGAGACCCAGTACTTC. Protein: CASSISHRETQYF.

This clonotype has a count of ten or more. The V gene is TRBV6-2 or TRBV6-3, the J gene TRBJ1-1; no clear D. Germline V gene lookup returns CDR1 MNHEY and CDR2 SVGEGT. The CDR3 length is 14 residues. V was pared by 5 bases and J by 8 bases, with 18 bases between. The CDR3 sequence is CASSPSAPAAEAFF. For the CDR3, the DNA is TGTGCCAGCAGTCCCAGTGCCCCGGCGGCCGAAGCTTTCTTT.

This clonotype was detected once. The J gene is TRBJ2-7, the V gene TRBV10-3; a weak D match, TRBD1 (5 bases). CDR3 length: 16 residues. Trimming removed 9 bases at V and 1 base at J, with 22 bases between. Germline V gene data show CDR1 as ENHRY and CDR2 as SYGVKD. The CDR3 sequence is CAISQQVAEPSYEQYF. CDR3 bases: TGTGCCATTTCCCAACAGGTGGCGGAACCTTCCTACGAGCAGTACTTC.

There are a few counts of this clonotype. The chain links TRBV6-2 or TRBV6-3 to TRBJ2-7; possibly TRBD1 for D (5 bases). Per germline, CDR1 MNHEY and CDR2 SVGEGT. This CDR3 is 15 amino acids long. V lost 6 bases, J lost 7 bases, and 22 bases lay in between. CDR3 in amino acids: CASRRGRPSYNEQYF. CDR3 DNA: TGTGCCAGCAGAAGGGGCCGACCCAGCTACAATGAGCAGTACTTC.

This clonotype was recorded at least ten times. The rearrangement uses TRBV14 and TRBJ2-5; D is unclear. The CDR3 sequence is 13 residues long. Germline CDR1 is SGHDN and CDR2 is FVKESK. V shed 4 bases and J shed 0 bases, with 6 bases lying between them. CDR3 region: CASSPWNQETQYF. The CDR3 coding sequence is TGTGCCAGCAGCCCCTGGAACCAAGAGACCCAGTACTTC.

In this sample, this clonotype turned up a few times. V and J are TRBV11-3 and TRBJ2-1; weak D call: TRBD2 (5 bases). The J call may be in error: the DNA end matches TRBJ2-7 better. CDR3 size: 16 residues. Germline V gene lookup returns CDR1 SGHNT and CDR2 YENEEA. The CDR3 loop is CASSPMTSSSYNEQYF. In nucleotides, the CDR3 is TGTGCCAGCAGCCCCATGACTTCTAGCTCCTACAATGAGCAGTACTTC.

This clonotype was observed at least ten times. This chain joins TRBV9 and TRBJ2-7, with D tentatively TRBD1 (6 bases). Trimming removed 3 bases from V and 3 bases from J, with 16 bases in between. CDR1 is SGDLS, CDR2 YYNGEE, per germline. The CDR3 totals 15 residues. The CDR3 protein is CASSGAIDRNYEQYF. The CDR3 DNA sequence: TGTGCCAGCAGCGGGGCAATAGACAGGAACTACGAGCAGTACTTC.

This clonotype was found a few times. A single base separates this from a much larger clone, so it may be a read error. Written as DNA, the CDR3 is TGTGCCAGCAGCGGAGGGGCGTCTGGGACCAACGTCCTGACTTTC. Translated, it gives CASSGGASGTNVLTF. This chain joins TRBV7-2 and TRBJ2-6, with D possibly TRBD2 on 6 matching bases. This CDR3 spans 15 amino acids. Germline CDR1 reads SGHTA; CDR2 reads FQGNSA.

This chain uses TRBV12-3 or TRBV12-4 with TRBJ2-4; D is uncertain. V was shortened by 5 bases and J by 6 bases, with 14 bases between the two germline ends. This CDR3 is 14 amino acids long. The CDR3 sequence is CASSPQDGSNIQYF. DNA of the CDR3: TGTGCCAGCAGTCCGCAGGACGGATCAAACATTCAGTACTTC.

This clonotype was observed a handful of times. The junction differs from germline at one of its ends, possibly a read error. The J gene is TRBJ1-2, the V gene TRBV24-1, with no clear D. Germline V gene data show CDR1 as KGHDR and CDR2 as SFDVKD. The CDR3 runs to 14 residues. The CDR3 sequence: CATSDFPTGYGHTF. The CDR3 region has the DNA TGTGCCACCAGCGATTTTCCGACCGGTTATGGCCACACCTTC.

This rearrangement joins TRBV5-1 to TRBJ1-1, with a tentative D call TRBD1 (5 bases). V lost 2 bases and J 1 base, leaving 12 bases between the germline ends. Germline values: CDR1 SGHRS, CDR2 YFSETQ. The CDR3 spans 15 residues. CDR3 DNA: TGCGCCAGCAGCTTCTCACAGGTCGGGAACACTGAAGCTTTCTTT. Encoded protein: CASSFSQVGNTEAFF.

This clonotype was counted a few times. This chain connects TRBV30 to TRBJ1-4, with 10 nucleotides matching TRBD1. Germline trimming cut 7 bases from V and 6 bases from J; bases unmatched to any gene: 5. This CDR3 has 13 residues. CDR1 GTSNPN and CDR2 SVGIG come from the germline V gene (reference sequence). The CDR3 sequence is CAYMTGGHEKLFF. CDR3 sequence (DNA): TGTGCCTATATGACAGGGGGCCATGAAAAACTGTTTTTT.

This clonotype was seen many times. The V call is TRBV20-1, the J call TRBJ2-1; D might be TRBD1 or TRBD2, each matching 6 bases. Deletions cut 7 bases from V and 4 bases from J, with 14 bases between. This CDR3 spans 13 amino acids. In germline, CDR1 is DFQATT, CDR2 SNEGSKA (reference sequence). CDR3 amino acids: CSVPGAGYNEQFF. CDR3 DNA: TGCAGTGTCCCGGGGGCGGGTTACAATGAGCAGTTCTTC.

This clonotype was counted ten times or more. The chain combines TRBV5-6 with TRBJ2-5, with a weak D call TRBD1 (5 bases). V lost 4 bases to trimming and J lost 2 bases, with 6 bases between them. Germline-derived CDR1 and CDR2 are SGHDT and YYEEEE. The CDR3 extends over 12 amino acids. CDR3 nucleotide sequence: TGTGCCAGCAGCAGACAGCAAGAGACCCAGTACTTC. This translates into CASSRQQETQYF.